Listed below are T cell receptor beta chains from one sample, sequenced in a study of immune characterization of retroperitoneal liposarcoma. In TCRdb, the PCR reads were re-called with MiXCR into one record per CDR3 protein. This sample has approximately 11,000 distinct CDR3 sequences; 45% to 50% occur once, and the top ten carry around 9.3%. Sequenced: tumor tissue. These receptors all come from a female donor with retroperitoneal liposarcoma. Both conserved end residues are part of each CDR3. The D gene is left open where the match is weak. Where a row states a size, it is once, few, many or the class of an expanded clone; other rows omit it.

clone_size,j_call,d_call,v_call,cdr3_nt,cdr3_aa
.,TRBJ1-2,TRBD1,TRBV6-8,TGTGCCAGCAGCCCCGGCAGGGGGCGAGCCTATGGCTACACCTTC,CASSPGRGRAYGYTF
.,TRBJ2-1,.,TRBV12-3/TRBV12-4,TGTGCCAGCAGTCCGGGCGGGGACCTAGAGACCCAGTTCTTC,CASSPGGDLETQFF
medium-sized,TRBJ2-3,TRBD2,TRBV27,TGTGCCAGCAGTCCTGGCCGACTAGCTTCTGGGACAGATACGCAGTATTTT,CASSPGRLASGTDTQYF
few,TRBJ2-3,TRBD1,TRBV6-1,TGTGCCAGCAGTGAAGGGACAGGGGGCGCTTATACGCAGTATTTT,CASSEGTGGAYTQYF
.,TRBJ2-5,.,TRBV7-2,TGTGCCAGCAGCTCGGGCGGGTCCCCAATAGGAGAGACCCAGTACTTC,CASSSGGSPIGETQYF
few,TRBJ2-1,.,TRBV6-5,TGTGCCGGGGGGAGAGGGTACGGTGAGCAGTTCTTC,CAGGRGYGEQFF
.,TRBJ2-3,TRBD2,TRBV6-5,TGTGCCAGCAGTGAAAGGACGGGGGGGCGGGCAGATACGCAGTATTTT,CASSERTGGRADTQYF
.,TRBJ2-1,TRBD1,TRBV6-5,TGTGCCAGCAGTAAGGGGGCGATCTACAATGAGCAGTTCTTC,CASSKGAIYNEQFF
.,TRBJ2-1,.,TRBV12-3/TRBV12-4,TGTGCCAGCAGTTTTTCAAGATTCTACAATGAGCAGTTCTTC,CASSFSRFYNEQFF
medium-sized,TRBJ2-7,TRBD2,TRBV7-2,TGTGCCAGCAATCCGGGGGGGACCATAACCTACGAGCAGTACTTC,CASNPGGTITYEQYF